This T cell receptor beta chain was observed in a study of T cell responses to AZD1222 COVID-19 vaccine. Sequencing used immunoSEQ multiplex PCR; TCRdb keeps in-frame clones, though not all of them. The table records about 130,000 clones, 88% of them present only once. Overall study results and limits: Of spike-specific TCRs, nearly half reportedly target regions left unmutated in variants. Every sample of the repertoires postdated the peak T cell response.

CDR1 and CDR2 from the germline V gene are MDHEN and SYDVKM. Trimming took 7 bases from V and 6 from J, leaving 16 bases between them. The CDR3 length is 14 residues. A remark on this clone: Its antigen remains unknown.

This clonotype was obtained from an adult in good health. This specimen consisted of peripheral blood, obtained on day 0 of AZD1222 vaccination. The chain employs TRBV28 and TRBJ1-5; TRBD1 might be the D (6 bases). CDR3 nucleotides: TGTGCCAGCACTAAGACAGGAATAACTCAGCCCCAGCATTTT. It translates to CASTKTGITQPQHF.